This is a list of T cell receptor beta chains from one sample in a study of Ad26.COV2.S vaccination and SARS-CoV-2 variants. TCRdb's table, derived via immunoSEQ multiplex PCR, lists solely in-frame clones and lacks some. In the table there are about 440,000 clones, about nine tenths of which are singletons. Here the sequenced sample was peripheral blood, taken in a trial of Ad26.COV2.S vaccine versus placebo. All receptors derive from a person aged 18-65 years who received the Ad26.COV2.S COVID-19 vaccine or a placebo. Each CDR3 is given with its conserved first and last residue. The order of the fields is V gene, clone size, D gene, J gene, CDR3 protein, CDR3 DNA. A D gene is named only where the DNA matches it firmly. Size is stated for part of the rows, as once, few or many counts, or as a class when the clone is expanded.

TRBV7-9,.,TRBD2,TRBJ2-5,CASSFLSGRAPETQYF,TGTGCCAGCAGCTTCCTTAGCGGGAGGGCCCCAGAGACCCAGTACTTC
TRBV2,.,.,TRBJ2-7,CASQGPSYEQYF,TGTGCCAGCCAAGGGCCCTCCTACGAGCAGTACTTC
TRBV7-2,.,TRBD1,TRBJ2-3,CASSTGALLDTDTQYF,TGTGCCAGCAGCACAGGGGCGCTCCTTGACACAGATACGCAGTATTTT
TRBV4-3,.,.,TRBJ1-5,CASSQVSGAGNQPQHF,TGCGCCAGCAGCCAAGTCTCCGGGGCCGGCAATCAGCCCCAGCATTTT
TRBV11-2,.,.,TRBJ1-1,CASSVTGARNTEAFF,TGTGCCAGCAGCGTCACGGGGGCGCGGAACACTGAAGCTTTCTTT
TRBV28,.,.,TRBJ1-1,CASKLRETEAFF,TGTGCCAGCAAATTAAGGGAAACTGAAGCTTTCTTT
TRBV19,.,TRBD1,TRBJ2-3,CASSGPGQGLRDTQYF,TGTGCCAGTAGTGGACCGGGACAGGGATTGCGAGATACGCAGTATTTT
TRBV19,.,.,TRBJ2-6,CASSMSGTGANVLTF,TGTGCCAGTAGTATGTCAGGGACTGGGGCCAACGTCCTGACTTTC
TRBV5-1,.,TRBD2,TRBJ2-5,CASSSSGVGETQYF,TGCGCCAGCAGCTCTAGCGGAGTGGGAGAGACCCAGTACTTC
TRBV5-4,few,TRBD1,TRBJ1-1,CASSVDRTAWNTEAFF,TGTGCCAGCAGCGTGGACAGGACCGCCTGGAACACTGAAGCTTTCTTT
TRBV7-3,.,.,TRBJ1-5,CASSLGQNQPQHF,TGTGCCAGCAGCTTAGGCCAAAATCAGCCCCAGCATTTT
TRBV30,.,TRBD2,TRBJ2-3,CAWNRSGRRADTQYF,TGTGCCTGGAATCGATCCGGGAGGAGGGCAGATACGCAGTATTTT
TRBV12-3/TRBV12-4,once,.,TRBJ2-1,CASSLVGNNEQFF,TGTGCCAGCAGTTTAGTGGGGAACAATGAGCAGTTCTTC
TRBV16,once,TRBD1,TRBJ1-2,CASSRRGTGLSYTF,TGTGCCAGCAGCCGCAGAGGGACAGGGCTGAGCTACACCTTC
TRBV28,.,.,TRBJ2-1,CASSPAIRSNEQFF,TGTGCCAGCAGTCCGGCCATACGCAGCAATGAGCAGTTCTTC
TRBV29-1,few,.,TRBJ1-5,CSVGDKFSNQPQHF,TGCAGCGTTGGAGACAAGTTTAGCAATCAGCCCCAGCATTTT
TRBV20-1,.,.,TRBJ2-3,CSASPRQGSTDTQYF,TGCAGTGCTAGTCCAAGGCAGGGGAGCACAGATACGCAGTATTTT
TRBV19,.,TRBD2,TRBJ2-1,CASSMWSGRAYNEQFF,TGTGCCAGTAGTATGTGGAGCGGGAGGGCCTACAATGAGCAGTTCTTC
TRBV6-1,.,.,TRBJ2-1,CASSATRTDYNEQFF,TGTGCCAGCAGTGCCACCCGGACAGATTACAATGAGCAGTTCTTC
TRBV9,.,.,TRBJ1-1,CASSVEGNTEAFF,TGTGCCAGCAGCGTAGAAGGGAACACTGAAGCTTTCTTT
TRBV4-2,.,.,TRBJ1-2,CASSQEPSEPHYGYTF,TGTGCCAGCAGCCAAGAGCCCTCGGAGCCCCACTATGGCTACACCTTC
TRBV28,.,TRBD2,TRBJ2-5,CASSLLTSGRPGETQYF,TGTGCCAGCAGTTTACTTACTAGCGGGAGGCCGGGGGAGACCCAGTACTTC
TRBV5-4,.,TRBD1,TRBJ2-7,CASSRRGDRGQFEQYF,TGTGCCAGCAGCCGAAGGGGGGACAGGGGGCAATTCGAGCAGTACTTC
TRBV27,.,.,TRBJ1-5,CASRAGFSNQPQHF,TGTGCCAGCAGGGCAGGGTTTAGCAATCAGCCCCAGCATTTT
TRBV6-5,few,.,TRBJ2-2,CASEVLITGELFF,TGTGCCAGCGAAGTCCTCATCACCGGGGAGCTGTTTTTT
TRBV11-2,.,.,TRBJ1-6,CASSRRVPWNSPLHF,TGTGCCAGCAGCCGCAGGGTCCCCTGGAATTCACCCCTCCACTTT
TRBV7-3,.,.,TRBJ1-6,CASSLKKNSPLHF,TGTGCCAGCAGCTTAAAGAAGAATTCACCCCTCCACTTT
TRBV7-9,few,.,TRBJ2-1,CASSLARGRAHEQFF,TGTGCCAGCAGCTTAGCGAGGGGGAGGGCCCATGAGCAGTTCTTC
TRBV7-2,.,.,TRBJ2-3,CASSSPSRGFTDTQYF,TGTGCCAGCAGCTCGCCCTCCCGGGGGTTCACAGATACGCAGTATTTT
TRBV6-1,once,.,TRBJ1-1,CASSESAGWTEAFF,TGTGCCAGCAGTGAGAGTGCGGGATGGACTGAAGCTTTCTTT
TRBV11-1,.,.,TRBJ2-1,CASRQGLNNEQFF,TGTGCCAGCAGGCAAGGACTGAACAATGAGCAGTTCTTC
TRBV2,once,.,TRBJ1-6,CASKVAYNSPLHF,TGTGCCAGCAAAGTGGCCTATAATTCACCCCTCCACTTT
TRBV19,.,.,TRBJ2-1,CASSIAGTSYNEQFF,TGTGCCAGTAGTATAGCCGGGACTTCTTACAATGAGCAGTTCTTC
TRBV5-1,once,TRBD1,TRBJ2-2,CASSHLPLTGANTGELFF,TGCGCCAGCAGCCACCTCCCTTTGACAGGGGCTAACACCGGGGAGCTGTTTTTT
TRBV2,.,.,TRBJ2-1,CASSEPGVEQFF,TGTGCCAGCAGTGAACCCGGGGTCGAGCAGTTCTTC
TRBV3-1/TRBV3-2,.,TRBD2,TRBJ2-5,CASSSRGGARMGQETQYF,TGTGCCAGCAGCTCGAGGGGAGGGGCTCGGATGGGCCAAGAGACCCAGTACTTC
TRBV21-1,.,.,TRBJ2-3,CASSKLGQGTDTQYF,TGTGCCAGCAGCAAGTTAGGACAGGGGACAGATACGCAGTATTTT
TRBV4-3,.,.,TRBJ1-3,CASSQEVLRNTIYF,TGCGCCAGCAGCCAAGAGGTCCTAAGGAACACCATATATTTT
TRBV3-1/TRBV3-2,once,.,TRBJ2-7,CASSPSRGTSAYEQYF,TGTGCCAGCAGCCCCTCGCGCGGGACATCGGCCTACGAGCAGTACTTC
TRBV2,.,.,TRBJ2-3,CASSDPGYTDTQYF,TGTGCCAGCAGTGACCCTGGGTATACAGATACGCAGTATTTT
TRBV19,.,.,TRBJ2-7,CASTSDRAEQYF,TGTGCCAGTACCTCGGACCGGGCCGAGCAGTACTTC
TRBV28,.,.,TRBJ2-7,CASVMGTGTDEQYF,TGTGCCAGCGTAATGGGTACAGGGACCGACGAGCAGTACTTC
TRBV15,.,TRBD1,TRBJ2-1,CATSRRTGYNNEQFF,TGTGCCACCAGCAGACGGACAGGGTATAACAATGAGCAGTTCTTC
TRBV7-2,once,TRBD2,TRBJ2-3,CASSLGRLAGHTDTQYF,TGTGCCAGCAGCTTAGGAAGGCTAGCGGGGCACACAGATACGCAGTATTTT
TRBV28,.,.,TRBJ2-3,CASSFGSADTQYF,TGTGCCAGCAGTTTTGGTTCGGCAGATACGCAGTATTTT
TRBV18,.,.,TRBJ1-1,CASSSVGPIDTEAFF,TGTGCCAGCTCATCCGTGGGACCGATCGACACTGAAGCTTTCTTT
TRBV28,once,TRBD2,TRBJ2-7,CASTLSGGSSYEQYF,TGTGCCAGCACCCTTAGCGGGGGAAGCTCCTACGAGCAGTACTTC